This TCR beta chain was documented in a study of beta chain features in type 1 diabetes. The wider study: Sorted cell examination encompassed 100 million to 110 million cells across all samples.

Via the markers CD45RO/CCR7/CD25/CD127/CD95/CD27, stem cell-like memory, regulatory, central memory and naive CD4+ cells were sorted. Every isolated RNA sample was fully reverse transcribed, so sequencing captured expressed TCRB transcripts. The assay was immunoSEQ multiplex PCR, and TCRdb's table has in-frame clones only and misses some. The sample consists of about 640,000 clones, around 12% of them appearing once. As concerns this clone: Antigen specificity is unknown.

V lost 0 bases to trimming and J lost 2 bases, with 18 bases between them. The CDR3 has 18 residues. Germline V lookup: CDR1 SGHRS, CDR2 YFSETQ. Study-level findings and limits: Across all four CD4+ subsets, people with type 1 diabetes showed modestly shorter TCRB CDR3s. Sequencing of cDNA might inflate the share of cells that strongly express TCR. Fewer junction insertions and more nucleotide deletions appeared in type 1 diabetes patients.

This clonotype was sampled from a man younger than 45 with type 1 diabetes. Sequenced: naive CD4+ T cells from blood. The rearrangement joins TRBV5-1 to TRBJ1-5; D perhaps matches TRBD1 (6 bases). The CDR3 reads CASSLEPQGERGNQPQHF. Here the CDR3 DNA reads TGCGCCAGCAGCTTGGAACCACAGGGAGAGCGGGGCAATCAGCCCCAGCATTTT.